This T cell receptor (beta chain) comes out of a study of blood T cell repertoires in COVID-19. Whole-study context: PBMCs, B-cell-depleted T cells, or T cells provided the cDNA or gDNA that made up the material.

Clinical history as reported by participants underpinned cohort assignment. Exposed enrollees encountered a COVID-19 case at some point within 2 weeks before study entry. TCRdb's table, derived via immunoSEQ multiplex PCR, lists solely in-frame clones and lacks some. The data contain a few hundred thousand clones, 70% to 90% of them singletons. Germline values: CDR1 SGHAT, CDR2 FQNNGV. V was trimmed by 4 bases and J by 4 bases, leaving 22 bases between them. CDR3 length: 17 residues. This clone was detected a few times. The genes are TRBV11-2 and TRBJ2-5; TRBD2 might be the D (5 bases). Sequenced: PBMCs or T cells enriched from blood (not recorded which). The sequence came from a woman under 30 who had been exposed to COVID-19. The CDR3 loop is CASSSHPNGVWRETQYF. The CDR3 region has the DNA TGTGCCAGCAGCTCCCACCCCAACGGGGTATGGCGAGAGACCCAGTACTTC.